This TCR beta chain was sequenced in a study of immune cell composition in non-small cell lung cancer. Study-level points and caveats: Clones >0.5% enriched in tumour were rarer in adenocarcinoma (about 33%) than squamous (about 80%). Dominant in vivo tumour-associated clones were not shown to share tumour-reactive sequences.

About this clone itself: Its cognate antigen is unknown.

There are 18 residues in the CDR3. CDR1 and CDR2 from the germline V gene are ENHRY and SYGVKD. Trimming took 0 bases from V and 0 from J, leaving 17 bases between them. TCRdb's copy holds only in-frame clones and misses some; the assay was immunoSEQ multiplex PCR. The table has 4,700 or so clones, less than 75% seen once. This clonotype was obtained from a human donor with non-small cell lung cancer. The sequenced sample was lung tumor tissue. V and J are TRBV10-3 and TRBJ1-1; D unclear. DNA of the CDR3: TGTGCCATCAGTGAGTCGAGGGTCATCAGACTTATGAACACTGAAGCTTTCTTT. Protein: CAISESRVIRLMNTEAFF.